One sample yielded the 14 T cell receptor beta chains listed below, sequenced in a study of cytomegalovirus exposure and HLA in healthy donors (TCRdb year 2017). The library was obtained by the immunoSEQ multiplex PCR assay. Not all clones reach the TCRdb copy of this immuneACCESS table, which keeps in-frame sequences only. Checked studies attribute under half of the gap to unresolved V genes and leave the rest unexplained. Recorded for this sample are about 310,000 clones; nearly 90% of them occurred a single time. The top ten constitute about 0.96% of the sample. Sequencing was performed on PBMCs. The receptors were sampled from a man in his thirties or forties in good health and CMV-seronegative.

In its sample, this clone was seen a few times. The genes are TRBV28 and TRBJ2-7; possibly TRBD2 for D (6 bases). The V gene's germline CDR1 is MDHEN and CDR2 SYDVKM. CDR3 length: 14 residues. V lost 6 bases, J lost 0 bases, and 12 bases lay in between. The CDR3 is CASRVAVSSYEQYF. DNA of the CDR3: TGTGCCAGCAGGGTAGCGGTGAGCTCCTACGAGCAGTACTTC.

CDR3 nucleotide sequence: TGTGCCAGCAGCTTGGGCGAAAGATACGAGCAGTACTTC. Amino acids: CASSLGERYEQYF. The chain is built from TRBV13 and TRBJ2-7; D gene unclear. V dropped 3 bases and J dropped 4 bases, with 10 bases sitting between them. The CDR3 totals 13 residues. Germline values: CDR1 PRHDT, CDR2 FYEKMQ (reference sequence).

The chain carries TRBV12-5 and TRBJ1-1; 11 bases are shared with TRBD1. CDR1 is LGHNT, CDR2 FRNRAP, per germline. The CDR3 contains 17 residues. The V gene end was trimmed by 4 bases and the J gene end by 1 base; junction bases not matched to a gene: 8. CDR3 in amino acids: CASGSRTGGARNTEAFF. The CDR3 DNA reads as TGTGCTAGTGGTTCCCGGACAGGGGGCGCGCGGAACACTGAAGCTTTCTTT.

The chain combines TRBV9 with TRBJ2-3, with D unclear. Germline loops: CDR1 SGDLS, CDR2 YYNGEE. V was trimmed by 4 bases and J by 4 bases, leaving 16 bases between them. CDR3 length equals 15 residues. Here the CDR3 DNA reads TGTGCCAGCAGCCTCCTGGTCGGTAGCTCAGATACGCAGTATTTT. It encodes CASSLLVGSSDTQYF. Combining the CDR3 with reference TRBV9 and TRBJ2-3 gives the whole variable domain DSGVTQTPKHLITATGQRVTLRCSPRSGDLSVYWYQQSLDQGLQFLIQYYNGEERAKGNILERFSAQQFPDLHSELNLSSLELGDSALYFCASSLLVGSSDTQYFGPGTRLTVL.

The rearrangement joins TRBV19 to TRBJ1-2; 9 bases match TRBD1. The trim removed 1 base at V and 2 bases at J, leaving 2 bases unmatched. In germline, CDR1 is LNHDA, CDR2 SQIVND (reference sequence). This CDR3 has 15 amino acids. CDR3 sequence: CASSIGDRVNYGYTF. CDR3 coding DNA: TGTGCCAGTAGTATAGGGGACAGGGTAAACTATGGCTACACCTTC.

The chain joins TRBV6-5 to TRBJ2-7; D call uncertain. This CDR3 has 13 amino acids. Per germline, CDR1 MNHEY and CDR2 SVGAGI. V gave up 8 bases and J gave up 6 bases, with 17 bases separating them. CDR3 in DNA: TGTGCCAGCCATTTGGCCCGTGGGCTCGAGCAGTACTTC. It yields the protein CASHLARGLEQYF.

V and J are TRBV19 and TRBJ1-5; D unclear. V gave up 5 bases and J gave up 3 bases, with 8 bases separating them. The germline CDR1 and CDR2 sequences are LNHDA and SQIVND (reference sequence). The CDR3 loop spans 13 amino acids. The CDR3 is CASSRDFNQPQHF. The CDR3 DNA is TGTGCCAGTAGTCGGGATTTCAATCAGCCCCAGCATTTT.

J is TRBJ1-2 and V is TRBV7-9; tentatively, D is TRBD1 (5 bases). This CDR3 is built from 15 residues. Germline V CDR1 and CDR2: SEHNR, FQNEAQ (reference sequence). The V and J ends lost 1 base and 2 bases respectively, with 11 bases between them. The CDR3 nucleotides are TGTGCCAGCAGCTTAGATCTTGCAGGGAACTATGGCTACACCTTC. It yields the protein CASSLDLAGNYGYTF.

This chain links TRBV27 with TRBJ2-3, with 13 nucleotides matching TRBD2. In germline, CDR1 is MNHEY, CDR2 SMNVEV (reference sequence). V was pared by 6 bases and J by 1 base, with 10 bases of the junction left unmatched. The CDR3 contains 18 residues. CDR3 residues: CASRRGTSGVSGTDTQYF. The CDR3, as DNA: TGTGCCAGCAGAAGGGGGACTAGCGGGGTCTCTGGCACAGATACGCAGTATTTT.

The gene calls are TRBV4-1 and TRBJ2-4; D unclear. The CDR3 has 15 amino acids. V shed 4 bases and J shed 0 bases, with 10 bases lying between them. Germline lookup yields CDR1 MGHRA and CDR2 YSYEKL. The CDR3 loop reads CASSPRLLAKNIQYF. The CDR3 bases are TGCGCCAGCAGCCCCCGACTTCTAGCCAAAAACATTCAGTACTTC.

The chain is built from TRBV5-5 and TRBJ2-7; tentatively, D is TRBD1 (5 bases). The germline V and J ends were trimmed by 7 bases and 0 bases, with 14 bases remaining between them. This CDR3 is 14 amino acids long. Germline CDR1 SGHKS, CDR2 YYEKEE (reference sequence). CDR3 DNA: TGTGCCAGCTTGGCAGGGTGGGACTCCTACGAGCAGTACTTC. Protein sequence: CASLAGWDSYEQYF.

J is TRBJ2-5 and V is TRBV20-1; D is undetermined. V lost 5 bases and J lost 5, with 9 bases in between. This CDR3 comprises 11 residues. From germline, CDR1 is DFQATT and CDR2 SNEGSKA (reference sequence). This CDR3 reads CSAPTGETQYF. The CDR3 bases are TGCAGTGCTCCGACTGGGGAGACCCAGTACTTC.

The chain recombines TRBV27 with TRBJ1-5; possibly TRBD1 for D (6 bases). From germline, CDR1 is MNHEY and CDR2 SMNVEV (reference sequence). This CDR3 region has 12 residues. Trimming took off 10 bases at V and 7 bases at J, with 14 bases between the two ends. The CDR3 sequence is CATGGGHQPQHF. The CDR3 nucleotides read TGTGCCACCGGGGGGGGGCACCAGCCCCAGCATTTT.

The chain carries TRBV2 and TRBJ2-1; tentatively, D is TRBD2 (7 bases). CDR3 length: 15 amino acids. The V gene lost 6 bases and the J gene lost 7 bases, with 19 bases spanning the gap. Per the germline V gene, CDR1 is SNHLY and CDR2 is FYNNEI. The CDR3 region has the DNA TGTGCCAGCAGGAGGGAACGGGGGGCGGGTAATGAGCAGTTCTTC. Residues: CASRRERGAGNEQFF.